Given below is one T cell receptor beta chain in context. Its antigen is currently unknown. Clones were read by immunoSEQ multiplex PCR, and TCRdb kept only the in-frame ones, dropping some. Among some 63,000 clones listed, roughly nine tenths were seen once. CDR1 is MNHEY and CDR2 is SMNVEV in the germline V gene (reference sequence). This CDR3 has 13 residues. Trimming stripped 0 bases from V and 7 bases from J, with 10 bases between. The data belong to a study of OX40 agonist ivuxolimab in advanced cancers. Study conclusions and caveats: The investigators did not determine what antigen specificity the expanded peripheral T cells had. Low clonal expansion, among the lowest seen, marked partial responders at 0.1-3.0 mg/kg. In general, CD8+ T cells held more expanded clones than CD4+ did, on average. By week 6 at 0.1 to 3.0 mg/kg, blood CD4+ and CD8+ T cells had expanded clonally.

The receptor comes from an adult with an advanced solid tumor such as melanoma, head and neck, liver or kidney cancer. The chain employs TRBV27 and TRBJ2-7, with D perhaps matching TRBD1 (6 bases). The input for sequencing was CD4+ or CD8+ T cells sorted from blood, taken in a trial of the OX40 agonist ivuxolimab. CDR3 loop: CASSLSGTKEQYF. The CDR3 DNA is TGTGCCAGCAGTTTATCAGGGACAAAGGAGCAGTACTTC.